The sample holds a few counts of the clone carrying this T cell receptor beta chain. Its antigen remains unknown. The beta constant-region primer was an equimolar mix of two oligonucleotides covering TRBC1 and TRBC2. A 12-nucleotide UMI and the SP2 primer were added to the cDNA 3' end by oligonucleotide ligation. TCRdb passed the UMI-ligation and nested PCR reads through MiXCR, listing each CDR3 protein once. Counted here are around 160,000 distinct CDR3 sequences, over 15% occurring once; the ten biggest clones make up around 0.14%. This record comes from a study of naive and memory T cell subsets. Findings and caveats of the study: Naive repertoires, especially CD8, held a few larger clonotypes, possibly memory cells re-expressing CD45RA.

CDR1 is KGHDR and CDR2 is SFDVKD in the germline V gene. The CDR3 is 14 residues long. Germline trimming cut 5 bases from V and 1 base from J; bases unmatched to any gene: 2. Alpha and beta libraries were amplified separately from the second PCR onward. This clonotype was sampled from a human donor in good health. The sample taken for sequencing was naive CD4+ T cells from blood. The genes are TRBV24-1 and TRBJ2-7; 9 bases are a match to TRBD2. The CDR3 DNA reads as TGTGCCACCAGTGTAAGCGGGGGGTCCTACGAGCAGTACTTC. As protein: CATSVSGGSYEQYF.